This TCR beta chain was observed in a study of blood T cells in healthy people across ages. A second PCR, run for roughly 7 to 11 cycles, used a sample-barcoded 5' primer plus a J-beta primer mix. TCRdb re-derived calls from the 5' RACE reads in MiXCR, one entry per CDR3 protein. The sample holds about 1,400,000 distinct CDR3 sequences, approximately 59% seen once. The sequenced sample consisted of blood. This clonotype was obtained from a man aged 18 to 30 in good health.

CDR3 loop: CASSLGLAGRVPDTQYF. The CDR3 DNA is TGTGCCAGCAGCTTAGGACTAGCGGGACGTGTTCCAGATACGCAGTATTTT. This rearrangement joins TRBV11-3 to TRBJ2-3; TRBD2 agrees at 11 bases. V lost 1 base to trimming and J lost 4 bases; unmatched junction nucleotides: 7. The CDR3 consists of 17 residues. Germline lookup yields CDR1 SGHNT and CDR2 YENEEA.